This entry is about one T cell receptor (beta chain). Its antigen is unknown. The source of the sample is a study of response to subunit inactivated influenza vaccine. The study's findings and limits: The authors suggested that few new T cells are recruited per seasonal influenza vaccination.

The CDR3 is 15 amino acids. Trimming took 1 base from V and 3 from J, leaving 9 bases between them. CDR1 is SEHNR and CDR2 is FQNEAQ in the germline V gene (reference sequence). Each CDR3 protein gets one entry after TCRdb re-called the RT-PCR reads with MiXCR. The profile shows around 530,000 distinct CDR3 sequences, 12% of them singletons. The sequence came from a man over 45 who received an inactivated influenza vaccine. Here the sequenced sample was PBMCs from blood, taken on the day of vaccination. The chain employs TRBV7-9 and TRBJ1-4; D remains ambiguous. CDR3 coding DNA: TGTGCCAGCAGCTTAGTCGAGATCCCTAATGAAAAACTGTTTTTT. Protein product: CASSLVEIPNEKLFF.